The following is a T cell receptor beta chain sequence with its context. The data stem from a study of blood T cell repertoires in COVID-19. Germline V CDR1 and CDR2: SGHTA, FQGNSA. The CDR3 covers 13 residues. V was cut by 6 bases and J by 7 bases, with 14 bases left in between. Source study methods: Amplified reference gene primers provided the basis for estimating nucleated cell counts. Profiling relied on immunoSEQ multiplex PCR, and the TCRdb table lists in-frame clones only, not all of them. The V and J calls and clone size are taken from that table; D and trimming were inferred from the DNA. The sample yields around 160,000 clones, roughly 90% seen once. Participant reports of clinical history set cohort assignment.

V is TRBV7-2 and J is TRBJ2-3; D is possibly TRBD1 (6 bases). The sequenced sample was PBMCs or T cells enriched from blood (not recorded which). This clonotype was sampled from a woman between 25 and 40 years old with acute COVID-19. The CDR3 region has the DNA TGTGCCAGCAGTCCAGGGGTGGTGAATACGCAGTATTTT. This codes for CASSPGVVNTQYF. The variable domain in full, completed from reference TRBV7-2 and TRBJ2-3, reads GAGVSQSPSNKVTEKGKDVELRCDPISGHTALYWYRQSLGQGLEFLIYFQGNSAPDKSGLPSDRFSAERTGGSVSTLTIQRTQQEDSAVYLCASSPGVVNTQYFGPGTRLTVL.